Sequencing of this T cell receptor beta chain was carried out in a study of cytomegalovirus exposure and HLA in healthy donors (dated by TCRdb to about 2017). With regard to the full study: According to an earlier analysis of several hundred of the donors, about 179 million T cells yielded 117 million unique TCR beta sequences and more than 250 Gb of sequence data. An early release that covered about 640 HLA-typed donors contained about 290 gigabases of sequencing data and about 93 million unique TCR sequences. Of the approximately 400 genotyped donors, less than 85% were placed in the genetic ancestry cluster associated with self-reported Caucasian donors. The study aimed to test whether cataloging public T cell receptors could reveal signatures of past pathogen exposure. The study profiled the T cell repertoires of approximately 700 subjects by immunosequencing and related them to cytomegalovirus serostatus. Besides the first cohort of 666 subjects, a separate validation cohort made up of around 120 different subjects was used. High-throughput TCR immunosequencing, statistical association of individual TCRs with disease status, and machine learning were combined to predict cytomegalovirus infection status. A later analysis re-examined previously published TCR beta repertoires from more than 650 donors and added high-resolution HLA genotyping to investigate patterns of TCR occurrence. Rather than using new phenotypic data, the later analysis identified candidate immune exposures from TCR beta sequences and from how often those sequences occurred across donors. An earlier analysis of 587 of the donors used high-throughput TCR beta sequencing to judge whether each TCR beta V gene segment behaved as functional or pseudogenic. Donor age, sex, ethnicity and CMV serostatus were compiled alongside the repertoire data. Genome-wide SNP genotypes for about 60% of the roughly 670 donors were used in a later genetic analysis, which treated that subset as a discovery cohort. All discovery cohort repertoires had been generated using a single sequencing platform. Class I and class II HLA loci were covered by the typing at four-digit resolution. The number of donors typed differed by locus, with about 629-640 for A, B, C, DRB1 and DQB1, 522 for DQA1, about 610 for DPA1, and around 450 for DPB1. Roughly five DR-DQ haplotypes were handled as single units for association and clustering because linkage in the cohort was strong. Across approximately 400 genotyped donors of the cohort, an average of about 220,000 unique TCR beta nucleotide sequences per donor were sequenced, and 15% to 20% of those sequences were non-productive.

In total, 600 or so healthy bone marrow donors made up the cohort. At the time of sampling, every cohort member was nominally healthy, though immune exposures that went unrecorded were likely present. The donor tested CMV seronegative, placing the donor among the approximately 360 seronegative members of the cohort. A peripheral blood sample was provided by each donor, and peripheral blood mononuclear cells were used for TCR beta sequencing. The Qiagen DNeasy Blood Extraction Kit was used to extract genomic DNA from the blood cell samples. V loses 4 bases at its end and J loses 2 bases; junction bases beyond the gene matches: 9. CDR3 length: 16 amino acids, cysteine to phenylalanine. The retained sequence is limited to the CDR3, 48 bases, with the frame set at the first base. For CDR1 and CDR2, the germline V gene lists SNHLY and FYNNEI. Library creation used the immunoSEQ multiplex PCR assay. For the multiplex PCR, a mixture combining 60 forward primers for TCR Vbeta segments and 13 reverse primers for TCR Jbeta segments was used. A multiplex PCR assay on genomic DNA amplified the CDR3 region of rearranged TCR beta genes. The amplified TCR beta libraries were sequenced on the Illumina HiSeq System as 87-base-pair reads. As for how the authors treated the data: A later analysis tallied tens of millions of unique TCR beta chains across the approximately 670 repertoires, and approximately 11 million of those chains were shared by two or more donors. Raw reads were error-corrected and collapsed into unique sequences by a nearest-neighbor algorithm in which closely related sequences were merged to remove PCR and sequencing errors. CDR3 sequences were aligned to IMGT reference sequences to assign V, D and J gene segments. For a sequence to be retained, at least a six-nucleotide match to both a V gene segment and a J gene segment was required. Rearrangements were classified as productive when the CDR3 lacked stop codons and remained in frame with V and J, and all other rearrangements were classified as non-productive. CDR3 was defined by IMGT convention, running from the second conserved V-encoded cysteine to the conserved J-encoded phenylalanine. In an earlier analysis of roughly 610 of the donors, sequences lacking an unambiguous match to a single V gene segment were excluded. An earlier analysis of almost 600 of the donors classified V segments as functional when productive rearrangements were above 56.7% and as segregating when the standard deviation between donors was above 5%. A statistical classification framework was developed to diagnose cytomegalovirus status using the catalog of TCR beta chain sequences. In a later analysis, V and J genes were assigned by comparing TCR nucleotide sequences against IMGT/GENE-DB human TR gene sequences. The TCRdist pipeline was used in a later analysis to assign CDR3 sequences and most-parsimonious VDJ recombination scenarios. In a later analysis, each TCR beta chain was defined by its CDR3 amino acid sequence together with its V-gene family, and reads lacking a unique V-gene family were excluded. To address suspected cross-contamination and a sequencing artifact, a later analysis removed around 600 highly shared, low-generation-probability nucleotide sequences. In a later analysis, a clonal expansion index was calculated for each public chain from normalized within-repertoire ranks of inferred template counts. A later analysis computed generation probabilities with a VDJ recombination model fitted to out-of-frame rearrangements, and checked the results against IGoR. In a later analysis, TCR-TCR, TCR-HLA and TCR-CMV co-occurrence was scored with hypergeometric tests, and a repertoire-size bias correction was applied to TCR pairs. To estimate false discovery rates, a later analysis permuted the HLA or CMV assignments 20 times. In a later analysis, co-occurring TCRs were grouped with DBSCAN, and TCRdist sequence similarity was added when clustering was performed within HLA-allele-positive subsets. Repertoires with fewer than 30,000 or more than 120,000 public chains, plus five repertoires with anomalous nucleotide sharing, were excluded from co-occurrence clustering. This immuneACCESS table, as held by TCRdb, lists in-frame sequences with V and J called but not all clones. Of the missing ones, under half trace to an unresolved V gene in checked studies; the others have no known cause. V and J calls and clone size are given by that table; D and trimming were obtained from the DNA. In this sample the table shows roughly 290,000 clones, over 85% of which occur a single time. Approximately 2.4% of the sample is taken by the ten largest.

What the authors observed across the whole study: In a later analysis, HLA-associated TCR beta chains were found to be more clonally expanded and to have lower generation probabilities than equally common non-associated chains. Specific HLA alleles were associated with 15,000 to 20,000 TCR beta sequences at a false discovery rate of 0.05 in a later analysis. An association between a missense DCLRE1C variant and V-gene and J-gene trimming of TCR beta chains was found in a later genetic analysis and replicated in an independent cohort. The authors suggested that the approach could potentially be extended to other disease states and immunological phenotypes. The classifier was reported to diagnose cytomegalovirus status with high specificity and sensitivity in both the original cohort and the validation cohort. In this cohort, only TCR beta chains were sequenced, and detectable features were limited by the absence of alpha or paired-chain data. According to a later analysis, parvovirus B19, influenza, CMV and Epstein-Barr virus appeared linked to several top co-occurrence clusters. Some IMGT-functional V segments, including TRBV6-2 and TRBV6-3, could not be distinguished by the 87-base-pair reads and were therefore excluded. When HLA alleles, especially DR and DQ, strongly co-occurred, attributing TCR associations to individual alleles was difficult. Most TCR sequences were observed very rarely across donors, whereas some public TCRs were present in many individuals. Most CMV-associated TCR beta chains appeared to be HLA-restricted in a later analysis, and the HLA associations seemed to be driven largely by CMV exposure. In an earlier analysis of 450 to 750 of the donors, most TCR beta V segments appeared in productive rearrangements about 87% or about 30% of the time, broadly matching IMGT annotations. A cluster of highly shared sequence variants was judged likely to be a technical artifact of the sequencing pipeline. HLA typing was unavailable for some donors at each locus, so association tests used only the typed subset. Sequencing depth was assumed to be roughly uniform across donors in the presence/absence analyses, though that assumption may not hold. The study gave a list of over 150 TCR beta chains associated with cytomegalovirus. CMV serostatus was the only immune exposure information available for the cohort. Because counts were too low, seventeen rarely observed V segments, including chromosome 9 orphons, were left out of the earlier analysis of a few hundred of the donors. Three of the identified cytomegalovirus-associated TCR beta chains were confirmed in vitro to be specific for cytomegalovirus antigens. A further reported finding was that TCR beta sequences accurately predicted the HLA-A and HLA-B alleles for most subjects in the first cohort. According to a later genetic analysis, donors in an Asian-associated ancestry cluster had fewer N-insertions in productive TCRs than the approximately 690-donor mean. Linkage disequilibrium might explain the correlated functional status among segregating V segments, but an unknown experimental factor could not be excluded. According to a later analysis, TCR association rates differed among HLA loci, with DRB1 alleles showing the most associated TCRs and HLA-C alleles showing the fewest.

A remark on this clone: Its binding antigen is unknown. Base quality data are lacking; no much larger clone is found one base away.

This TCR was recovered from a woman aged 18-29 years in good health and CMV-seronegative. This chain joins TRBV2 to TRBJ2-3, with TRBD2 matching 7 junction bases. Material: PBMCs. Here the CDR3 is given as CASSVPASGTTDTQYF. At the DNA level, the sequence is TGTGCCAGCAGTGTTCCGGCTAGCGGAACCACAGATACGCAGTATTTT.